The 5 T cell receptor gamma chains below were found in one sample sequenced in a study of Vδ1+ human thymocytes (dated by TCRdb to about 2018). What the work shows at the level of the full study, not this receptor alone: In contrast to oligoclonal peripheral blood repertoires, thymic TRG and TRD repertoires appeared to be highly polyclonal with Gaussian CDR3 length distributions.

No antigen has been assigned to these receptors. The run used an Illumina MiSeq. RNA extraction was carried out with the RNeasy mini kit, and reverse transcription was then done using Superscript III. To generate the CDR3 amplicons, a multiplex PCR was run using pooled V-gene forward primers together with a constant-region reverse primer that carried Illumina adaptor overhangs. TCRdb reprocessed the public reads with the caller CATT; rows with the same DNA were merged afterwards. This sample is represented by 9,000 or so gamma-chain clones; 56% of them were singletons. Jointly, the top ten make up approximately 1.5% of the sample. The source material was Vdelta1+ gamma-delta thymocytes from the thymus. The sample's cell subset or site label, in plain terms: FACS-sorted CD3+ TCRalphabeta- TCRVdelta1+ TCRVdelta2- thymocytes. Receptors originate from a girl in the first two years of life who had congenital heart surgery.

The rearrangement uses TRGV2 and TRGJ1 or TRGJ2. CDR3 length: 13 residues. Trimming at V came to 2 bases and at J to 7 bases, leaving 8 bases not matched to a gene. In germline, CDR1 is EGSNGY, CDR2 YDSYNSKV. The CDR3 loop reads CATWDDLGYKKLF. The CDR3, as DNA: TGTGCCACCTGGGACGATTTGGGGTATAAGAAACTCTTT.

The genes are TRGV4 and TRGJ1 or TRGJ2. Because TCRdb records no J gene, it was assigned here through a match of the DNA to germline. Trimming at V came to 3 bases and at J to 5 bases, leaving 7 bases not matched to a gene. Germline V lookup: CDR1 EGSTGY, CDR2 YDSYTSSV. The CDR3 sequence is 13 residues long. CDR3 sequence (DNA): TGTGCCACCTGGGATTGGTCCGATTATAAGAAACTCTTT. Translation gives CATWDWSDYKKLF.

The rearrangement joins TRGV4 to TRGJ1 or TRGJ2. The J gene, missing from TCRdb, was assigned here through DNA to germline matching. The length of the CDR3 is 13 residues. V lost 4 bases to trimming and J lost 2 bases; unmatched junction nucleotides: 5. CDR1 is EGSTGY, CDR2 YDSYTSSV, per germline. Here the CDR3 reads CATWEADYYKKLF. The CDR3 bases are TGTGCCACCTGGGAGGCGGATTATTATAAGAAACTCTTT.

The rearrangement joins TRGV5 to TRGJ1 or TRGJ2. The J gene, absent from TCRdb, was called here by matching the DNA to germline. The CDR3 has 11 amino acids. The germline V gene encodes CDR1 VINAFY and CDR2 YDVSNSKD. The V segment lost 5 bases and the J segment 5 bases; nucleotides outside the gene matches: 3. DNA of the CDR3: TGTGCCACCTGGGGCAATTATAAGAAACTCTTT. Translated: CATWGNYKKLF.

J is TRGJP2 and V is TRGV4. No J segment appears in TCRdb, so it was assigned here by matching the sequence to germline. Trimming cost V 3 bases and J 0 bases; bases outside gene matches: 7. Germline values: CDR1 EGSTGY, CDR2 YDSYTSSV. The CDR3 runs to 16 residues. The CDR3: CATWDRTYSSDWIKTF. CDR3 coding DNA: TGTGCCACCTGGGATAGGACCTATAGTAGTGATTGGATCAAGACGTTT.